This T cell receptor beta chain emerged from a study of lymphopenia after photon versus proton radiotherapy. Study results and limitations: Larger post-nadir TCR diversity loss correlated inversely with survival in deceased patients. Under photons, naive T cells and diversity fell while effector/memory populations rose.

CDR1 and CDR2 (germline): MNHEY, SMNVEV (reference sequence). The CDR3 spans 14 residues. Trimming removed 5 bases from V and 12 bases from J; junction bases left unmatched: 14. Sequencing used immunoSEQ multiplex PCR; TCRdb keeps in-frame clones, though not all of them. The table lists approximately 65,000 clones, approximately 86% of them singletons, with roughly 13% in the top ten. Turning to this clone: Its specificity is unknown.

The genes are TRBV27 and TRBJ2-7; 9 positions match TRBD1. The clonotype originates from a man at least 80 years old with esophageal cancer. The sample consisted of peripheral blood, taken from a patient treated with proton-based radiotherapy. For the CDR3, the DNA is TGTGCCAGCAGTCCTACCGGGACAGGGTTTCGTACGTACTTC. Translating it yields CASSPTGTGFRTYF.